This T cell receptor (beta chain) stems from a study of T cell clones after liver transplantation. Study summary: In this trial, immunosuppression withdrawal was attempted within 2 years of liver transplant. TCRbeta sequencing after a pre-transplant mixed lymphocyte reaction identified graft-donor-reactive clones, later tracked in post-transplant blood. At least one year of complete immunosuppression withdrawal without enzymes over twice normal defined tolerance.

Notes on this clone: Its antigen is as yet unknown.

Findings and caveats of the study: In 5 of 8 subjects, circulating graft-donor-reactive CD4 TCRbeta sequences fell significantly after transplant.

J lost 5 bases, V lost 4 bases, and 10 bases had no gene match. This CDR3 is built from 16 residues. In germline, CDR1 is LNHDA, CDR2 SQIVND (reference sequence). TCRdb keeps only in-frame clones here, not all; method: immunoSEQ multiplex PCR. The sample consists of 93,000 or so clones, approximately 79% of them appearing once. The sequencing here drew on CD4+ T cells from blood, taken around 48 months after liver transplant. This chain links TRBV19 with TRBJ2-3, with 9 positions matching TRBD1. The sequence came from a human patient who received a liver transplant. Some T cells may have come from the graft donor. CDR3 loop: CASSTADRGLGDTQYF. The CDR3 nucleotides read TGTGCCAGTAGTACTGCTGACAGGGGGTTAGGAGATACGCAGTATTTT.